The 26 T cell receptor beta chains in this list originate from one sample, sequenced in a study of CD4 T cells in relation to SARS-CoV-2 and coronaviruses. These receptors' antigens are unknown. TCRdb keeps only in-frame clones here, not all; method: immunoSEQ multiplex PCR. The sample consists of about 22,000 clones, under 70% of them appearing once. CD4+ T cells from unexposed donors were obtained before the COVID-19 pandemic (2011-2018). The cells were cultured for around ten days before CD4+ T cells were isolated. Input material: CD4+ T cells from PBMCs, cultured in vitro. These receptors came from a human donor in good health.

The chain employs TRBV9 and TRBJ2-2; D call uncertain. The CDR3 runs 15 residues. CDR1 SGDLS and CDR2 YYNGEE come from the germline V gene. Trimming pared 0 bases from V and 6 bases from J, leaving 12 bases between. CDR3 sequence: CASSVGSVHPGELFF. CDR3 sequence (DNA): TGTGCCAGCAGCGTAGGCTCAGTTCACCCCGGGGAGCTGTTTTTT.

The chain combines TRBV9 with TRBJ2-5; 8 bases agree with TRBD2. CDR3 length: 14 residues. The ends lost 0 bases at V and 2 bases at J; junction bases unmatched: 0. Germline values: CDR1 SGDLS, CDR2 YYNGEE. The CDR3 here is CASSVGLAQETQYF. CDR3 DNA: TGTGCCAGCAGCGTAGGACTAGCGCAAGAGACCCAGTACTTC.

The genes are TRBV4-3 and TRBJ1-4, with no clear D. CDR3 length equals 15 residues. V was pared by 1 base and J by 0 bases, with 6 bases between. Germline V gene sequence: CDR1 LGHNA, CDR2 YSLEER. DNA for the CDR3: TGCGCCAGCAGCCAAGCTACCGCAACTAATGAAAAACTGTTTTTT. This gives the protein CASSQATATNEKLFF.

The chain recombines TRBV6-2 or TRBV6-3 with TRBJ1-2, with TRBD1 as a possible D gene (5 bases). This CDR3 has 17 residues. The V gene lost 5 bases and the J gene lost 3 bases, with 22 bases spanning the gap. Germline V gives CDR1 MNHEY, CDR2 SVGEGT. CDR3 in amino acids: CASSQKRLQGLYYGYTF. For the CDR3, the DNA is TGTGCCAGCAGTCAAAAACGCCTTCAGGGTCTTTACTATGGCTACACCTTC.

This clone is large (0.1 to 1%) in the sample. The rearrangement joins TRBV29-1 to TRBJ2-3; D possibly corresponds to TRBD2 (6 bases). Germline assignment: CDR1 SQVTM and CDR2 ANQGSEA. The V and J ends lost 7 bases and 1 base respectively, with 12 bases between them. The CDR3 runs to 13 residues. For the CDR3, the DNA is TGCAGCGCAGCGCCGGGAGGCACAGATACGCAGTATTTT. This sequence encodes CSAAPGGTDTQYF.

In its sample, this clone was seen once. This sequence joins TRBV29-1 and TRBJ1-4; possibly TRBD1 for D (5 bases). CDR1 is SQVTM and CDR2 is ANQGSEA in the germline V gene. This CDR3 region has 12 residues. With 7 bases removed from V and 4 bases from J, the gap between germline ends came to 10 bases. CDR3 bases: TGCAGCGCAACTCAGGGTAATGAAAAACTGTTTTTT. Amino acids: CSATQGNEKLFF.

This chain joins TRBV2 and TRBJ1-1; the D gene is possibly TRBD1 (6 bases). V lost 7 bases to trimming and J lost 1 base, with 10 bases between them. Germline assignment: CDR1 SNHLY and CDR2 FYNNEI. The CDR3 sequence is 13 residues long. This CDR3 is CASMNRENTEAFF. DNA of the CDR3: TGTGCCAGCATGAACAGGGAGAACACTGAAGCTTTCTTT.

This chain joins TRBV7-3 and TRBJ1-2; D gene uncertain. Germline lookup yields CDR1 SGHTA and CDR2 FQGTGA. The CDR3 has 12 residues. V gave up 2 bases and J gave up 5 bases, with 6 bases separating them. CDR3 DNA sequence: TGTGCCAGCAGCTTAGACGGGTATGGCTACACCTTC. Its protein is CASSLDGYGYTF.

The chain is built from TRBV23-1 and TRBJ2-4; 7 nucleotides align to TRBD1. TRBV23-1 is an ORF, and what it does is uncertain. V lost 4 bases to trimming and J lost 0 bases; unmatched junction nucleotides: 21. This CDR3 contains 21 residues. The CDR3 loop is CASSPPRYRGEWVVAKNIQYF. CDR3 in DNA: TGCGCCAGCAGTCCCCCCAGGTACAGGGGAGAATGGGTGGTAGCCAAAAACATTCAGTACTTC.

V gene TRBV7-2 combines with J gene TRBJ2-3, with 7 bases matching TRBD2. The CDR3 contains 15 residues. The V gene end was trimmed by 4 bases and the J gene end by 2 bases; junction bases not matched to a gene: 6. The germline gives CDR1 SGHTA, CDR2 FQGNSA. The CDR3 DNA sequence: TGTGCCAGCAGCTGGGGGGGGGAGGTCACAGATACGCAGTATTTT. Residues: CASSWGGEVTDTQYF.

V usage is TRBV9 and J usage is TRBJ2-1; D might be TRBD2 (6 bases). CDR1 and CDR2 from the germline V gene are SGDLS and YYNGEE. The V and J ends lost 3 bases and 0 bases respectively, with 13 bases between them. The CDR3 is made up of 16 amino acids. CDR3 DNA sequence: TGTGCCAGCAGCGCCATACTAGCAGGCTCCTACAATGAGCAGTTCTTC. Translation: CASSAILAGSYNEQFF. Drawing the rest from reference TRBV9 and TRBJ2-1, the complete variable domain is DSGVTQTPKHLITATGQRVTLRCSPRSGDLSVYWYQQSLDQGLQFLIQYYNGEERAKGNILERFSAQQFPDLHSELNLSSLELGDSALYFCASSAILAGSYNEQFFGPGTRLTVL.

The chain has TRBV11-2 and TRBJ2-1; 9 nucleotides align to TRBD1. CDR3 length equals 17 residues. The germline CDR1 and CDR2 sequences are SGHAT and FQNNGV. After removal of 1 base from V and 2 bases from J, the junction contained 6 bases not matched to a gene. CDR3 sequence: CASSLVPGQGTYNEQFF. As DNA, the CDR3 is TGTGCCAGCAGCTTAGTCCCGGGACAGGGCACCTACAATGAGCAGTTCTTC. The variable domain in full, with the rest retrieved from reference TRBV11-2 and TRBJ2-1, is EAGVAQSPRYKIIEKRQSVAFWCNPISGHATLYWYQQILGQGPKLLIQFQNNGVVDDSQLPKDRFSAERLKGVDSTLKIQPAKLEDSAVYLCASSLVPGQGTYNEQFFGPGTRLTVL.

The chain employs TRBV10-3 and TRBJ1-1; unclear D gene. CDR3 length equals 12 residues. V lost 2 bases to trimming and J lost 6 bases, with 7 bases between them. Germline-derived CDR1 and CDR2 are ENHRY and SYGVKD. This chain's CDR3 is CAISEGSPEAFF. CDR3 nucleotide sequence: TGTGCCATCAGTGAGGGCAGTCCTGAAGCTTTCTTT.

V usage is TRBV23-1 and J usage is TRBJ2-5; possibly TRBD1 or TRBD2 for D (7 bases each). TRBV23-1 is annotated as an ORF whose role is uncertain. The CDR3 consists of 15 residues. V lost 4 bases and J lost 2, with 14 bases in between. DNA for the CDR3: TGCGCCAGCAGTCCGACAGGGAGGGAGCAAGAGACCCAGTACTTC. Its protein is CASSPTGREQETQYF.

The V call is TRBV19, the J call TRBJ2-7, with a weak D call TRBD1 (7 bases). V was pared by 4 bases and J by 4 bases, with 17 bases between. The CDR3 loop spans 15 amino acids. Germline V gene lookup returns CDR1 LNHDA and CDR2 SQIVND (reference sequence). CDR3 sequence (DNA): TGTGCCAGTAGTACCCAACGACAGGGAGGATACGAGCAGTACTTC. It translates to CASSTQRQGGYEQYF.

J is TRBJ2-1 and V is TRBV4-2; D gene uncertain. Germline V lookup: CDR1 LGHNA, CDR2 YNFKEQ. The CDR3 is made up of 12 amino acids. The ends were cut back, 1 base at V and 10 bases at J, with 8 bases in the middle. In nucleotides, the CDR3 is TGTGCCAGCAGCCAAGTTCTGGAAGAGCAGTTCTTC. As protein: CASSQVLEEQFF.

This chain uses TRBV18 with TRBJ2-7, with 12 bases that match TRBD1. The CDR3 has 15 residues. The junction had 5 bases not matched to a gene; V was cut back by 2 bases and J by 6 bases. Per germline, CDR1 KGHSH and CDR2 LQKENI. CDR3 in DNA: TGTGCCAGCTCACCAACAGGGACAGGGGGCGGCGAGCAGTACTTC. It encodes CASSPTGTGGGEQYF.

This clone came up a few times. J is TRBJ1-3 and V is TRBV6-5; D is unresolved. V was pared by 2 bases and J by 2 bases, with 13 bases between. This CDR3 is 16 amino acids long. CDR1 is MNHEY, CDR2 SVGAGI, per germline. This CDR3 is CASSYEPHGTGNTIYF. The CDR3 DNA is TGTGCCAGCAGTTACGAACCGCATGGAACTGGAAACACCATATATTTT.

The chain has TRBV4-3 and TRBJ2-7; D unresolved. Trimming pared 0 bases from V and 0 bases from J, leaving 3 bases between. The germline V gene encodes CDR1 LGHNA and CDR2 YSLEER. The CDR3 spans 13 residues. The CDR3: CASSQELSYEQYF. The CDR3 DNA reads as TGCGCCAGCAGCCAAGAACTCTCCTACGAGCAGTACTTC.

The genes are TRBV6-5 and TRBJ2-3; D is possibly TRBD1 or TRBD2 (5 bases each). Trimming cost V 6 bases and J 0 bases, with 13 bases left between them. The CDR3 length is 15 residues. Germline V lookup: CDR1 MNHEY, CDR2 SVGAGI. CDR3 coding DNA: TGTGCCAGCAGAGACTACAGGATTAGCACAGATACGCAGTATTTT. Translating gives CASRDYRISTDTQYF.

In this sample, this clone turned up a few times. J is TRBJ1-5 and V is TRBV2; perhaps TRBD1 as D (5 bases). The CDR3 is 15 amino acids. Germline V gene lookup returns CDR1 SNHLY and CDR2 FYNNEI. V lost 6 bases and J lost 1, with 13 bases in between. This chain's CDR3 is CASRPARVSNQPQHF. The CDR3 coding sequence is TGTGCCAGCAGACCTGCCAGGGTGAGCAATCAGCCCCAGCATTTT.

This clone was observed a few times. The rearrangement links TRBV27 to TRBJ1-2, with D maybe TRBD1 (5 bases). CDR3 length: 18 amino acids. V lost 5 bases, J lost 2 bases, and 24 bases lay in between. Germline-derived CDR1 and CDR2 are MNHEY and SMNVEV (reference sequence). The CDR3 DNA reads TGTGCCAGCAGTGCCCTAACCGTTCAGGGAAGGCGAAACTATGGCTACACCTTC. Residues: CASSALTVQGRRNYGYTF.

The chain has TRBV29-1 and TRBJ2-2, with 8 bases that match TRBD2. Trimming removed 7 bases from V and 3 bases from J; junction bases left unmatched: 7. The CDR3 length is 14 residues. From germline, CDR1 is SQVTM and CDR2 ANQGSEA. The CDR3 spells CSGAGAPDTGELFF. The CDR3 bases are TGCAGCGGAGCGGGGGCGCCGGACACCGGGGAGCTGTTTTTT.

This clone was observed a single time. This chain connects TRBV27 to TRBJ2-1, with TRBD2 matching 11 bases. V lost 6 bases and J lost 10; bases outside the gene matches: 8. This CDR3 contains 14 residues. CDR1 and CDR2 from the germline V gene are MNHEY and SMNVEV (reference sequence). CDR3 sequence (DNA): TGTGCCAGCAGCCCACTAGCGGGAGAAGGAGAGCAGTTCTTC. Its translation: CASSPLAGEGEQFF.

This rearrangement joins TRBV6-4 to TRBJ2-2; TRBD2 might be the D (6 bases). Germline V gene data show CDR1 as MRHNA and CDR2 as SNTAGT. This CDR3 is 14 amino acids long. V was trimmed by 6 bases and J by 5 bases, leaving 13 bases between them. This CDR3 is CASSLEGGTGELFF. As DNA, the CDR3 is TGTGCCAGCAGCTTAGAGGGAGGAACCGGGGAGCTGTTTTTT.

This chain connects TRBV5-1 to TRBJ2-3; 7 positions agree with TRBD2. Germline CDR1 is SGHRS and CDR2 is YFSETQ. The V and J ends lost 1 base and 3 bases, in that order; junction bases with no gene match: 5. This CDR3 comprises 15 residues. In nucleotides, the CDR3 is TGCGCCAGCAGCTTGCTACCCGGGAGGACAGATACGCAGTATTTT. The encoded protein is CASSLLPGRTDTQYF.